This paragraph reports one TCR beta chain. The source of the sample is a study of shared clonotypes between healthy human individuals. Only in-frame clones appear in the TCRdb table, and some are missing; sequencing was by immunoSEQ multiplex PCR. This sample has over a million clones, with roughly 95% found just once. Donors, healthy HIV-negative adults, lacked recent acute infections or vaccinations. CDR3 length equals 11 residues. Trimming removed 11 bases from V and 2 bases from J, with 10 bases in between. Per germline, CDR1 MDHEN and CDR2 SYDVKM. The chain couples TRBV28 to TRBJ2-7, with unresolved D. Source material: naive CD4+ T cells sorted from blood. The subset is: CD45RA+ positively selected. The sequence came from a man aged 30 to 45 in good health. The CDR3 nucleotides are TGTGCCGTGGGGTTAGCCTACGAGCAGTACTTC. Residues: CAVGLAYEQYF. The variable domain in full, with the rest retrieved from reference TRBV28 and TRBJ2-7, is DVKVTQSSRYLVKRTGEKVFLECVQDMDHENMFWYRQDPGLGLRLIYFSYDVKMKEKGDIPEGYSVSREKKERFSLILESASTNQTSMYLCAVGLAYEQYFGPGTRLTVT.